This entry lists 5 T cell receptor beta chains sequenced from one sample in a study of blood T cell repertoires in COVID-19. TCRdb's copy holds only in-frame clones and misses some; the assay was immunoSEQ multiplex PCR. The sample contains roughly 240,000 clones, 85% of which appear only once. Sequencing was carried out using peripheral blood. Receptors originate from a man aged 45-65 years with COVID-19, enrolled during active disease.

The V gene is TRBV9, the J gene TRBJ1-6; the match to TRBD1 covers 7 bases. Germline V gene sequence: CDR1 SGDLS, CDR2 YYNGEE. The ends lost 4 bases at V and 0 bases at J; junction bases unmatched: 10. The CDR3 covers 18 residues. The DNA for the CDR3 is TGTGCCAGCAGCATAAATCCGGGACAGAGCTCCTATAATTCACCCCTCCACTTT. This translates into CASSINPGQSSYNSPLHF.

This clone was observed a handful of times. The rearrangement joins TRBV6-1 to TRBJ1-6; D not resolved. Trimming took 2 bases from V and 7 from J, leaving 9 bases between them. Germline CDR1 reads MNHNS; CDR2 reads SASEGT. The CDR3 spans 14 residues. The CDR3 DNA is TGTGCCAGCAGTGAATACTTTAGAAATTCACCCCTCCACTTT. Protein product: CASSEYFRNSPLHF.

The V gene is TRBV6-1, the J gene TRBJ1-2; 9 bases agree with TRBD1. The V gene end was trimmed by 7 bases and the J gene end by 13 bases; junction bases not matched to a gene: 7. CDR1 is MNHNS, CDR2 SASEGT, per germline. CDR3 length equals 11 residues. The CDR3 nucleotides are TGTGCCAGCACATCAGACAGGGGGGTCACCTTC. It translates to CASTSDRGVTF.

The rearrangement joins TRBV18 to TRBJ2-7, with 7 bases matching TRBD1. The CDR3 is 15 amino acids. The germline gives CDR1 KGHSH, CDR2 LQKENI. V lost 6 bases, J lost 3 bases, and 11 bases stayed unmatched. The CDR3 here is CASSLSETGYYEQYF. The CDR3 coding sequence is TGTGCCAGCTCCCTCTCTGAGACAGGGTACTACGAGCAGTACTTC.

The gene calls are TRBV4-1 and TRBJ2-3; 10 nucleotides agree with TRBD2. Germline CDR1 reads MGHRA; CDR2 reads YSYEKL. V trimming: 0 bases; J trimming: 4 bases; junction bases outside the gene matches: 10. This CDR3 has 18 residues. CDR3 region: CASSQDGTGTSVSDTQYF. The CDR3 nucleotides are TGCGCCAGCAGCCAAGATGGTACCGGGACTAGCGTCTCAGATACGCAGTATTTT.